This T cell receptor (beta chain) came from a study of blood T cell repertoires in COVID-19. Participants reported their clinical history, and cohort assignment relied on those reports. The assay was immunoSEQ multiplex PCR, and TCRdb's table has in-frame clones only and misses some. The data hold hundreds of thousands of clones, with around four fifths observed a single time. This CDR3 has 13 amino acids. V lost 6 bases and J lost 6, with 14 bases in between. The sequenced sample was PBMCs or T cells enriched from blood (not recorded which). This TCR came from a woman between 50 and 59 years old who had been exposed to COVID-19. The chain uses TRBV12-3 or TRBV12-4 and TRBJ1-2, with a tentative D call TRBD1 (6 bases). CDR3 nucleotides: TGTGCCAGCAGCCGCCGGGGGGCGGATGGCTACACCTTC. Translated, it gives CASSRRGADGYTF.